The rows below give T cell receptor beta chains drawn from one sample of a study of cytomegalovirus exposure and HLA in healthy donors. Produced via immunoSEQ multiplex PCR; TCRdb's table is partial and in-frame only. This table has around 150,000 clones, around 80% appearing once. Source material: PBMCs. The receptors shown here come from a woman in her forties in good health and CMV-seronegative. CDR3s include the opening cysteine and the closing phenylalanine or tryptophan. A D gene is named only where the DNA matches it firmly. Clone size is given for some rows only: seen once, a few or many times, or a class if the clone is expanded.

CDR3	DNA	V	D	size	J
CASSQEMRQGGRTQYF	TGCGCCAGCAGCCAAGAAATGCGGCAGGGAGGCCGTACGCAGTATTTT	TRBV4-3	-	-	TRBJ2-3
CASSGDRETDTQYF	TGCGCCAGCAGTGGGGACAGGGAGACAGATACGCAGTATTTT	TRBV10-1	TRBD1	-	TRBJ2-3
CASSLETRGIDEQYF	TGTGCCAGCAGCTTGGAAACAAGGGGAATAGACGAGCAGTACTTC	TRBV5-4	-	few	TRBJ2-7
CASITKGGTWLYEQYF	TGTGCCAGCATCACCAAGGGGGGGACATGGCTCTACGAGCAGTACTTC	TRBV21-1	-	few	TRBJ2-7
CASSVGRGGKSGNTIYF	TGTGCCAGCAGCGTAGGTAGGGGGGGCAAGTCTGGAAACACCATATATTTT	TRBV9	-	few	TRBJ1-3
CASTSPGTSRDTQYF	TGTGCCAGCACCTCCCCCGGGACTAGCAGGGATACGCAGTATTTT	TRBV7-2	TRBD2	-	TRBJ2-3
CASSASRGSGANVLTF	TGTGCCAGCAGCGCGTCAAGGGGTTCTGGGGCCAACGTCCTGACTTTC	TRBV7-9	-	-	TRBJ2-6
CASSLDQGRNTEAFF	TGCGCCAGCAGCTTGGATCAGGGGAGGAACACTGAAGCTTTCTTT	TRBV5-1	-	-	TRBJ1-1
CASSLYPYEQYF	TGTGCCAGCAGCTTATACCCCTACGAGCAGTACTTC	TRBV11-2	-	-	TRBJ2-7
CASSVWAGASYNEQFF	TGTGCCAGCAGCGTATGGGCGGGAGCATCCTACAATGAGCAGTTCTTC	TRBV9	TRBD2	-	TRBJ2-1
CASSPYPTASYEQYF	TGTGCCAGCAGCCCTTACCCGACAGCCTCCTACGAGCAGTACTTC	TRBV9	-	-	TRBJ2-7
CASSEITSYEQYF	TGTGCCAGCAGTGAAATCACATCCTACGAGCAGTACTTC	TRBV6-1	-	-	TRBJ2-7
CASSDRLAAYEQYF	TGTGCCAGCAGTGACAGGCTAGCGGCTTACGAGCAGTACTTC	TRBV2	TRBD2	-	TRBJ2-7
CASSFFGGNSGNTIYF	TGTGCCAGCAGCTTTTTCGGCGGTAACTCTGGAAACACCATATATTTT	TRBV7-6	-	-	TRBJ1-3
CASSISGRMNTEAFF	TGTGCCAGTAGTATATCGGGAAGAATGAACACTGAAGCTTTCTTT	TRBV19	-	-	TRBJ1-1
CASSPLSLGSTDTQYF	TGTGCCAGCAGCCCTCTCAGCCTCGGGAGCACAGATACGCAGTATTTT	TRBV5-6	-	once	TRBJ2-3
CSAGGRNTGELFF	TGCAGCGCGGGTGGTAGAAACACCGGGGAGCTGTTTTTT	TRBV29-1	-	-	TRBJ2-2
CASSYHGTVAGELFF	TGTGCCAGCAGTTATCACGGGACAGTTGCCGGGGAGCTGTTTTTT	TRBV6-5	TRBD1	-	TRBJ2-2
CASSTTGDTKNIQYF	TGTGCCAGCAGTACAACCGGGGACACTAAAAACATTCAGTACTTC	TRBV28	-	-	TRBJ2-4
CASSEGGSGSETQYF	TGTGCCAGCAGTGAGGGCGGGAGCGGCTCAGAGACCCAGTACTTC	TRBV6-1	TRBD2	-	TRBJ2-5
CASRHGNTEAFF	TGTGCCAGCAGGCACGGGAACACTGAAGCTTTCTTT	TRBV6-5	-	-	TRBJ1-1
CASSLGPGINQPQHF	TGTGCCAGCAGCTTAGGGCCAGGTATCAATCAGCCCCAGCATTTT	TRBV7-2	-	-	TRBJ1-5
CASSGGQGGVGYTF	TGTGCCAGCAGCGGGGGACAGGGGGGCGTTGGCTACACCTTC	TRBV7-2	TRBD1	many	TRBJ1-2
CASSPGGGGEAFF	TGTGCCAGCAGCCCCGGGGGGGGTGGTGAAGCTTTCTTT	TRBV7-6	-	few	TRBJ1-1
CASSLVTSGRPSGANVLTF	TGCGCCAGCAGCTTGGTGACTAGCGGACGGCCCTCTGGGGCCAACGTCCTGACTTTC	TRBV5-1	TRBD2	few	TRBJ2-6
CASGTTGESNQPQHF	TGTGCCAGCGGAACAACAGGAGAGAGCAATCAGCCCCAGCATTTT	TRBV27	-	few	TRBJ1-5
CASSSLNQPQHF	TGTGCCAGCAGCTCCCTAAATCAGCCCCAGCATTTT	TRBV5-6	-	-	TRBJ1-5
CASSVTLSYGYTF	TGTGCCAGCAGTGTGACACTTTCCTATGGCTACACCTTC	TRBV28	-	-	TRBJ1-2
CASSLKRAKTPYEQYF	TGTGCCAGCAGCTTGAAGCGGGCCAAAACGCCCTACGAGCAGTACTTC	TRBV7-2	-	-	TRBJ2-7
CASSLTGDFFTGELFF	TGTGCCAGCAGCTTGACGGGAGATTTTTTTACCGGGGAGCTGTTTTTT	TRBV7-3	-	-	TRBJ2-2
CSVGGPSSGANGLTF	TGCAGCGTGGGGGGTCCTAGCTCTGGGGCCAACGGCCTGACTTTC	TRBV29-1	-	-	TRBJ2-6
CASSAKTGGVYGYTF	TGTGCCAGCAGCGCCAAAACAGGGGGCGTCTATGGCTACACCTTC	TRBV9	TRBD1	-	TRBJ1-2
CASLGQPLGYGYTF	TGTGCCAGCCTGGGACAGCCCCTGGGGTATGGCTACACCTTC	TRBV28	TRBD1	-	TRBJ1-2
CASSYSARVQGDYTF	TGTGCCAGCAGTTACTCGGCCCGGGTACAGGGCGACTACACCTTC	TRBV6-5	-	-	TRBJ1-2
CASSDGTQRQETQYF	TGTGCCAGCAGCGACGGGACACAACGCCAAGAGACCCAGTACTTC	TRBV5-4	-	-	TRBJ2-5
CASSSAGLAEKNIQYF	TGTGCCAGCAGTTCCGCTGGACTAGCGGAAAAAAACATTCAGTACTTC	TRBV28	TRBD2	-	TRBJ2-4
CASTSPRNYEQYF	TGTGCCAGCACGTCCCCCCGCAACTACGAGCAGTACTTC	TRBV6-5	-	-	TRBJ2-7
CASSLYVAGELFF	TGTGCCAGTAGTCTATACGTGGCCGGGGAGCTGTTTTTT	TRBV19	-	-	TRBJ2-2